These 6 T cell receptor beta chains were sequenced from one sample in a study of blood T cell repertoires in COVID-19. Measured with immunoSEQ multiplex PCR; TCRdb has only the in-frame clones, and not every one. The data show roughly 200,000 clones, approximately 80% seen once. Sample: peripheral blood. The receptors originated from a woman aged 35 to 49 with COVID-19, enrolled during active disease.

The V and J genes are TRBV19 and TRBJ1-4, with D tentatively TRBD1 (6 bases). V was trimmed by 7 bases and J by 5 bases, leaving 17 bases between them. In germline, CDR1 is LNHDA, CDR2 SQIVND (reference sequence). This CDR3 region has 15 residues. This CDR3 is CASTGGVIANEKLFF. CDR3 nucleotide sequence: TGTGCCAGTACGGGGGGCGTAATCGCGAATGAAAAACTGTTTTTT.

The chain recombines TRBV14 with TRBJ2-7; the D gene is possibly TRBD2 (5 bases). V lost 3 bases and J 3 bases, leaving 15 bases between the germline ends. The CDR3 contains 15 residues. The germline V gene has CDR1 SGHDN and CDR2 FVKESK. The CDR3 here is CASSQLPRADYEQYF. The CDR3 DNA is TGTGCCAGCAGCCAGCTCCCGCGAGCGGACTACGAGCAGTACTTC.

The chain is built from TRBV7-9 and TRBJ1-2; D ambiguous. Trimming removed 2 bases at V and 2 bases at J, with 9 bases between. Germline V lookup: CDR1 SEHNR, CDR2 FQNEAQ (reference sequence). This CDR3 comprises 14 residues. In DNA form, the CDR3 reads TGTGCCAGCAGCTTATCCGTGGAGAACTATGGCTACACCTTC. Translating gives CASSLSVENYGYTF.

The chain couples TRBV7-8 to TRBJ2-7, with 11 bases lining up with TRBD1. Germline CDR1 and CDR2: SGHVS and FQNEAQ. The CDR3 runs to 16 residues. The V segment lost 0 bases and the J segment 1 base; nucleotides outside the gene matches: 2. CDR3 amino acids: CASSLAGQGGSYEQYF. In nucleotides, the CDR3 is TGTGCCAGCAGCTTAGCGGGACAGGGGGGATCCTACGAGCAGTACTTC. The variable domain in full, completed from reference TRBV7-8 and TRBJ2-7, reads GAGVSQSPRYKVAKRGQDVALRCDPISGHVSLFWYQQALGQGPEFLTYFQNEAQLDKSGLPSDRFFAERPEGSVSTLKIQRTQQEDSAVYLCASSLAGQGGSYEQYFGPGTRLTVT.

The chain uses TRBV29-1 and TRBJ1-4; 10 bases align to TRBD1. V was pared by 7 bases and J by 3 bases, with 20 bases of the junction left unmatched. The CDR3 runs 19 residues. The germline V gene has CDR1 SQVTM and CDR2 ANQGSEA. CDR3: CSARARSTGQGGSNEKLFF. In nucleotides, the CDR3 is TGCAGCGCTCGGGCCCGAAGCACAGGACAGGGGGGGTCTAATGAAAAACTGTTTTTT.

This clone is a singleton in its sample. The chain couples TRBV6-5 to TRBJ1-1, with D possibly being TRBD1 (6 bases). From germline, CDR1 is MNHEY and CDR2 SVGAGI. The CDR3 spans 14 residues. The V end lost 0 bases, the J end lost 6 bases, and 11 bases lay between the germline ends. The CDR3 coding sequence is TGTGCCAGCAGTTACTCGAACAGGGACGCTGAAGCTTTCTTT. As protein: CASSYSNRDAEAFF.